This is a list of T cell receptor beta chains from one sample in a study of CD8 T cells in Susac syndrome. From the immunoSEQ multiplex PCR reads, TCRdb called clonotypes with MiXCR, one entry per CDR3 protein. Here the sample spans about 190,000 distinct CDR3 sequences, 80% to 95% being singletons. What was sequenced was CD4+ T cells from PBMCs. The receptors were sampled from a human donor in good health. Each CDR3 is given with its conserved first and last residue. The order of the fields is clone size, CDR3 length, V gene, D gene, J gene, CDR3 DNA, CDR3 protein. The D gene is left open where the match is weak. Where a row states a size, it is once, few, many or the class of an expanded clone; other rows omit it.

.	14	TRBV28	.	TRBJ1-4	TGTGCCAGCACCCGGGCAGCTCTCGTCGAAAAACTGTTTTTT	CASTRAALVEKLFF
once	21	TRBV6-2/TRBV6-3	TRBD1	TRBJ1-6	TGTGCCAGCAGCGGGCGAACCGGGACAGGGGGAGTCGGCGCCTATAATTCACCCCTCCACTTT	CASSGRTGTGGVGAYNSPLHF
few	15	TRBV4-1	.	TRBJ2-7	TGCGCCAGCAGCCAACCAGGGTCCCCCCAACACGAGCAGTACTTC	CASSQPGSPQHEQYF
.	13	TRBV6-5	.	TRBJ1-5	TGTGCCAGCAGTCAGAGTAGCAATCAGCCCCAGCATTTT	CASSQSSNQPQHF
.	16	TRBV28	TRBD1	TRBJ1-5	TGTGCCAGCAGTCCCTACAGGGGAACGGGCAATCAGCCCCAGCATTTT	CASSPYRGTGNQPQHF
.	17	TRBV12-3/TRBV12-4	TRBD1	TRBJ2-6	TGTGCCAGCAGACTCGGACAGGGGCGCTCTGGGGCCAACGTCCTGACTTTC	CASRLGQGRSGANVLTF
few	13	TRBV6-5	.	TRBJ1-1	TGTGCCAGCAGCCAGGCGGGGAGGACTGAAGCTTTCTTT	CASSQAGRTEAFF
.	14	TRBV27	TRBD1	TRBJ1-6	TGTGCCAGCAGTGCCGGGACAGATAATTCACCCCTCCACTTT	CASSAGTDNSPLHF
few	14	TRBV18	.	TRBJ1-5	TGTGCCAGTTCACCGGGGATCCCCAATCAGCCCCAGCATTTT	CASSPGIPNQPQHF
once	15	TRBV27	.	TRBJ1-4	TGTGCCAGCAGTTTAAGTGGCCCGATAAGTGAAAAACTGTTTTTT	CASSLSGPISEKLFF
once	13	TRBV5-4	TRBD1	TRBJ1-2	TGTGCCAGCAGCTATCGGACAGGGGGGGGCTACACCTTC	CASSYRTGGGYTF
.	12	TRBV12-3/TRBV12-4	.	TRBJ1-2	TGTGCCAGCAGCCCGGGGGGCTATGGCTACACCTTC	CASSPGGYGYTF